Below, 20 T cell receptor beta chains from the same sample are listed, as sequenced in a study of a mutant IDH1 vaccine in newly diagnosed glioma. Regarding time point: week 5, during vaccination. Each vaccine dose was 300 ug of mutant IDH1 20-mer peptide, with topical imiquimod. The repertoire was sequenced with immunoSEQ multiplex PCR; TCRdb's copy has only in-frame clones and lacks some. The sample lists nearly 55,000 clones; around 81% were seen once. No antigen has been assigned to these receptors. This sample comprised PBMCs, obtained from a glioma patient whose treatment included an IDH1 peptide vaccine. The origin of the receptors is a young man with glioma.

V gene TRBV27 combines with J gene TRBJ1-5, with D perhaps matching TRBD1 (5 bases). The CDR3 contains 15 residues. Trimming stripped 3 bases from V and 2 bases from J, with 11 bases between. The germline CDR1 and CDR2 sequences are MNHEY and SMNVEV (reference sequence). CDR3 DNA: TGTGCCAGCAGTTTGCGGGGGGATCGCAATCAGCCCCAGCATTTT. It is translated as CASSLRGDRNQPQHF.

The chain joins TRBV19 to TRBJ1-5; D gene unclear. The V and J ends lost 3 bases and 0 bases respectively, with 15 bases between them. The V gene's germline CDR1 is LNHDA and CDR2 SQIVND (reference sequence). The CDR3 is 17 amino acids. The CDR3 sequence is CASSIHPAANSNQPQHF. In DNA, the CDR3 is TGTGCCAGTAGTATTCATCCGGCAGCTAATAGCAATCAGCCCCAGCATTTT.

Note on this clone: Since a far larger clone is one base different, this is likely a read error. Other DNA sequences in the same sample also yield this CDR3. The chain combines TRBV10-2 with TRBJ1-1; TRBD1 might be the D (6 bases). Looked up from germline, CDR1 is WSHSY and CDR2 is SAAADI. The CDR3 loop spans 12 amino acids. The CDR3 nucleotides read TGCGCCAGCAGTTCAGGGGCCCTTGAAGCCTTCTTT. Translating gives CASSSGALEAFF.

A few counts support this clone. The rearrangement links TRBV4-2 to TRBJ2-2, with a tentative D call TRBD1 (6 bases). Germline assignment: CDR1 LGHNA and CDR2 YNFKEQ. Trimming removed 6 bases from V and 0 bases from J, with 17 bases in between. CDR3 length: 17 residues. CDR3 in DNA: TGTGCCAGCAGGATGGGACACGGGATTTCGAACACCGGGGAGCTGTTTTTT. Its protein product is CASRMGHGISNTGELFF.

Points on this clone: The junction does not match germline at one end; this may be a read error. J is TRBJ1-2 and V is TRBV25-1; 11 positions agree with TRBD1. The length of the CDR3 is 13 residues. Germline lookup yields CDR1 MGHDK and CDR2 SYGVNS. The CDR3 nucleotides read TGTGCCAGCAGTGAATTAGGGACAGGGGGATCCCGCTTC. It translates to CASSELGTGGSRF.

This chain joins TRBV5-8 and TRBJ1-6; D is possibly TRBD1 (5 bases). V lost 6 bases, J lost 10 bases, and 17 bases lay in between. The germline gives CDR1 SGHTS, CDR2 YDEGEE. The CDR3 length is 14 residues. The CDR3 DNA reads as TGTGCCAGCACGGCGGGGGACGGAGTCTCACCCCTCCACTTT. Translated, it gives CASTAGDGVSPLHF.

The V call is TRBV5-6, the J call TRBJ2-7, with D unresolved. The V gene lost 0 bases and the J gene lost 2 bases, with 15 bases spanning the gap. Germline V gives CDR1 SGHDT, CDR2 YYEEEE. This CDR3 comprises 16 residues. CDR3 protein: CASSLGAKRMTYEQYF. The CDR3 coding sequence is TGTGCCAGCAGCTTGGGGGCAAAACGGATGACCTACGAGCAGTACTTC.

The chain joins TRBV9 to TRBJ2-3; unclear D gene. V dropped 0 bases and J dropped 0 bases, with 8 bases sitting between them. The CDR3 totals 15 residues. Germline V gives CDR1 SGDLS, CDR2 YYNGEE. The CDR3 protein is CASSVGLGSTDTQYF. Here the CDR3 DNA reads TGTGCCAGCAGCGTAGGATTGGGCAGCACAGATACGCAGTATTTT. The full variable domain, its missing parts supplied by reference TRBV9 and TRBJ2-3, is DSGVTQTPKHLITATGQRVTLRCSPRSGDLSVYWYQQSLDQGLQFLIQYYNGEERAKGNILERFSAQQFPDLHSELNLSSLELGDSALYFCASSVGLGSTDTQYFGPGTRLTVL.

This clone was found a few times. The chain has TRBV4-1 and TRBJ1-1; possibly TRBD1 for D (5 bases). Germline loops: CDR1 MGHRA, CDR2 YSYEKL. The CDR3 runs 14 residues. Trimming cost V 0 bases and J 7 bases, with 12 bases left between them. CDR3: CASSQDRGSGEAFF. The CDR3 DNA reads as TGCGCCAGCAGCCAAGATCGGGGGAGCGGTGAAGCTTTCTTT.

This clone appeared a single time. The CDR3 region has the DNA TGTGCCAGCAGCTTACGGACAGGGGGCGTTGAAAAACTGTTTTTT. It yields the protein CASSLRTGGVEKLFF. This chain uses TRBV7-9 with TRBJ1-4, with 11 nucleotides matching TRBD1. The germline V gene has CDR1 SEHNR and CDR2 FQNEAQ (reference sequence). CDR3 length: 15 amino acids. V trimming: 2 bases; J trimming: 7 bases; junction bases outside the gene matches: 3.

The gene calls are TRBV18 and TRBJ1-4; TRBD1 matches 8 bases. V trimming: 4 bases; J trimming: 5 bases; junction bases outside the gene matches: 6. Germline-derived CDR1 and CDR2 are KGHSH and LQKENI. The CDR3 has 15 amino acids. CDR3 DNA sequence: TGTGCCAGCTCACAACTGGACAGGGACAATGAAAAACTGTTTTTT. Translation gives CASSQLDRDNEKLFF.

The chain's CDR3 is CASSLRTGYETQYF. The CDR3 DNA reads as TGCGCCAGCAGCTTAAGGACCGGTTACGAGACCCAGTACTTC. V gene TRBV5-1 combines with J gene TRBJ2-5; D remains unclear. V was cut by 2 bases and J by 5 bases, with 13 bases left in between. The CDR3 extends over 14 amino acids. Germline V gives CDR1 SGHRS, CDR2 YFSETQ.

V and J are TRBV6-5 and TRBJ2-5; possibly TRBD2 for D (5 bases). The J call is uncertain, as TRBJ2-7 better fits the DNA end. The CDR3 covers 16 residues. The germline V gene has CDR1 MNHEY and CDR2 SVGAGI. The CDR3 region is CASSYTAGGGSYEQYF. The CDR3 bases are TGTGCCAGCAGTTACACGGCCGGAGGTGGCTCCTACGAGCAGTACTTC.

CDR3 coding DNA: TGTGCCAGCAGTGCGGAGCAATCCTACGAGCAGTACTTC. It translates to CASSAEQSYEQYF. The rearrangement uses TRBV6-1 and TRBJ2-7; D not certain. The V gene's germline CDR1 is MNHNS and CDR2 SASEGT. Trimming cost V 4 bases and J 1 base, with 8 bases left between them. The CDR3 is 13 residues long.

V usage is TRBV4-2 and J usage is TRBJ2-3, with D possibly TRBD1 on 6 matching bases. Between the trimmed V and J ends, which lost 4 bases and 4 bases, there was a span of 12 bases. The CDR3 covers 14 residues. The V gene's germline CDR1 is LGHNA and CDR2 YNFKEQ. DNA for the CDR3: TGTGCCAGCAGCCTAATCAACAGGGCAGATACGCAGTATTTT. This codes for CASSLINRADTQYF.

This chain links TRBV6-5 with TRBJ2-2; maybe TRBD1 (6 bases). This CDR3 is 13 amino acids long. Trimming shortened V by 7 bases and J by 5 bases, and 11 bases separated the two germline ends. CDR1 is MNHEY, CDR2 SVGAGI, per germline. CDR3: CASKGHRTGELFF. Written as DNA, the CDR3 is TGTGCCAGCAAGGGACATAGAACCGGGGAGCTGTTTTTT.

V is TRBV6-6 and J is TRBJ2-1; 7 bases map to TRBD1. The CDR3 runs to 16 residues. Germline values: CDR1 MNHNY, CDR2 SVGAGI (reference sequence). The J segment lost 8 bases and the V segment lost 7 bases, leaving 17 bases of the junction unmatched. The CDR3 region has the DNA TGTGCCAGCACTTTCTCGGACAGGACGACTGGATATGAGCAGTTCTTC. The encoded protein is CASTFSDRTTGYEQFF.

This chain links TRBV7-9 with TRBJ2-7, with 8 bases matching TRBD2. CDR1 is SEHNR, CDR2 FQNEAQ, per germline (reference sequence). The CDR3 length is 14 residues. V dropped 5 bases and J dropped 4; count of bases not matched to a gene: 7. CDR3 in amino acids: CASSLGRAPYEQYF. Written as DNA, the CDR3 is TGTGCCAGCAGCCTCGGGAGGGCTCCATACGAGCAGTACTTC.

The chain uses TRBV11-2 and TRBJ2-4; maybe TRBD1 (6 bases). V gave up 11 bases and J gave up 8 bases, with 25 bases separating them. This CDR3 contains 15 residues. Germline V gives CDR1 SGHAT, CDR2 FQNNGV. The CDR3 bases are TGTGCCTCAGGGGCCGCGGGCACGGATGGGGACATTCAGTACTTC. It translates to CASGAAGTDGDIQYF.

This clone was seen a single time. The chain couples TRBV5-1 to TRBJ2-3; 11 bases match TRBD1. Trimming took 4 bases from V and 6 from J; bases not matched to a gene: 7. CDR3 length: 15 amino acids. Germline CDR1 and CDR2: SGHRS and YFSETQ. CDR3 in DNA: TGCGCCAGCAGCAAAGGGACAGGGGGTCTCGATACGCAGTATTTT. Amino acid sequence: CASSKGTGGLDTQYF.